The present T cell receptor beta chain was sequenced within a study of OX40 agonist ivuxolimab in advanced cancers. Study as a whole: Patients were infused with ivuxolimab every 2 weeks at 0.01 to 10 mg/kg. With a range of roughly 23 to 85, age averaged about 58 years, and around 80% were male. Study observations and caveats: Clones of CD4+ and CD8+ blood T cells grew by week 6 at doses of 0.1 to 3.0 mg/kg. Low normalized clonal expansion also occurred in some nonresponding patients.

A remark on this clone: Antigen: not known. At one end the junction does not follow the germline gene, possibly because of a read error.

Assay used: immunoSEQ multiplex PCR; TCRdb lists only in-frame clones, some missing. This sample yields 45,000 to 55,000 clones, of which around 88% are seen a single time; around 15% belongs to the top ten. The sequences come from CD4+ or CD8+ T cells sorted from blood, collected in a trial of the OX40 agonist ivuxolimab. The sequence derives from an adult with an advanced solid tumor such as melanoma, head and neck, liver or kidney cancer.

The CDR3 spells CASSPTLAGDYEQYF. CDR3 bases: TGCGCCAGCAGCCCAACACTAGCGGGAGACTACGAGCAGTACTTC. The chain employs TRBV5-4 and TRBJ2-7; 11 nucleotides line up with TRBD2. Germline V gene lookup returns CDR1 SGHNT and CDR2 YYREEE (reference sequence). The CDR3 length is 15 residues.